The 21 T cell receptor beta chains listed next were all sequenced from one sample in a study of T-cell memory formation after mild COVID-19. TCRdb used MiXCR to reprocess the 5' RACE reads, holding one entry per CDR3 protein. Found here are fewer than 200,000 distinct CDR3 sequences, approximately 17% of them singletons; the top ten hold 3.9%. The sequencing sample was made of PBMCs or a T cell subset sorted from them (not recorded which). The receptors were gathered from a young man who had mild COVID-19 (a few samples of this study predate the infection). Cell type and time point are not known.

This clonotype appeared a few times. The J gene is TRBJ1-2, the V gene TRBV4-3, with D tentatively TRBD1 (5 bases). The CDR3 has 16 residues. Germline V CDR1 and CDR2: LGHNA, YSLEER. Trimming shortened V by 1 base and J by 0 bases, and 12 bases separated the two germline ends. CDR3 sequence: CASSQVGTAANYGYTF. The CDR3 DNA reads as TGCGCCAGCAGCCAAGTGGGGACGGCAGCTAACTATGGCTACACCTTC.

The V call is TRBV12-3 or TRBV12-4, the J call TRBJ1-2; TRBD1 is a possible D gene (5 bases). V was clipped by 5 bases and J by 4 bases, with 11 bases between them. The CDR3 runs to 13 residues. This CDR3 is CASSPAGGYGYTF. CDR3 coding DNA: TGTGCCAGCAGTCCCGCTGGGGGCTATGGCTACACCTTC.

This chain uses TRBV27 with TRBJ2-7; 9 bases agree with TRBD1. The CDR3 runs 14 residues. Germline-derived CDR1 and CDR2 are MNHEY and SMNVEV (reference sequence). J lost 6 bases, V lost 5 bases, and 8 bases had no gene match. CDR3 in DNA: TGTGCCAGCAGTCTCCGGGACAGGGTATCCGAGCAGTACGTC. As protein: CASSLRDRVSEQYV.

The DNA for the CDR3 is TGTGCCAGCAGCCAAGGGTGGACAAGCACAGATACGCAGTATTTT. Amino acids: CASSQGWTSTDTQYF. V is TRBV3-1 and J is TRBJ2-3; possibly TRBD1 for D (5 bases). The length of the CDR3 is 15 residues. Germline V CDR1 and CDR2: LGHDT, YNNKEL (reference sequence). V was pared by 1 base and J by 0 bases, with 8 bases between.

This clonotype was seen many times. This sequence joins TRBV6-5 and TRBJ2-5; 9 nucleotides agree with TRBD2. The V gene's germline CDR1 is MNHEY and CDR2 SVGAGI. The V gene end was trimmed by 4 bases and the J gene end by 4 bases; junction bases not matched to a gene: 4. CDR3 length: 14 amino acids. CDR3 residues: CASSSAGGVETQYF. CDR3 DNA: TGTGCCAGCAGTTCCGCGGGAGGGGTAGAGACCCAGTACTTC.

V is TRBV28 and J is TRBJ2-3; 11 bases line up with TRBD2. Unmatched junction bases numbered 9, after V lost 5 bases and J lost 2 bases. The CDR3 is 17 residues long. Germline CDR1 MDHEN, CDR2 SYDVKM. CDR3 amino acids: CASSPPGTSGYTDTQYF. For the CDR3, the DNA is TGTGCCAGCAGTCCCCCGGGGACTAGCGGATACACAGATACGCAGTATTTT.

The chain is built from TRBV6-6 and TRBJ2-3; possible D gene TRBD1, 8 bases. V dropped 7 bases and J dropped 3 bases, with 17 bases sitting between them. The CDR3 is 15 residues long. Per germline, CDR1 MNHNY and CDR2 SVGAGI (reference sequence). CDR3 sequence: CASTDRGLRTDTQYF. CDR3 DNA: TGTGCCAGCACAGACAGGGGACTAAGGACAGATACGCAGTATTTT.

This clonotype showed up many times. The chain combines TRBV5-1 with TRBJ2-1; no clear D gene. Trimming cost V 0 bases and J 6 bases, with 13 bases left between them. Germline values: CDR1 SGHRS, CDR2 YFSETQ. The CDR3 spans 15 residues. The CDR3 loop reads CASSLEVLTANEQFF. CDR3 nucleotides: TGCGCCAGCAGCTTGGAGGTATTGACGGCCAATGAGCAGTTCTTC.

The CDR3: CASSSGRKGDEQFF. CDR3 nucleotides: TGCGCCAGCAGCTCAGGTAGGAAGGGCGATGAGCAGTTCTTC. This chain joins TRBV5-1 and TRBJ2-1; D is undetermined. This CDR3 region has 14 residues. CDR1 and CDR2 (germline): SGHRS, YFSETQ. Trimming cost V 3 bases and J 8 bases, with 15 bases left between them.

The chain combines TRBV6-5 with TRBJ2-7, with D perhaps matching TRBD2 (6 bases). The CDR3 runs to 13 residues. Germline CDR1 and CDR2: MNHEY and SVGAGI. Trimming shortened V by 5 bases and J by 5 bases, and 13 bases separated the two germline ends. For the CDR3, the DNA is TGTGCCAGCAGTGGGGTGGAGGGCGACGAGCAGTACGTC. Protein sequence: CASSGVEGDEQYV.

The rearrangement joins TRBV20-1 to TRBJ1-2; D may be TRBD1 (6 bases). The CDR3 totals 12 residues. Trimming removed 3 bases from V and 7 bases from J, with 12 bases in between. Germline CDR1 reads DFQATT; CDR2 reads SNEGSKA (reference sequence). CDR3 DNA: TGCAGTGCTAGCACAGGGCGCGGTGGCTACACCTTC. Protein: CSASTGRGGYTF.

This clonotype was seen more than once but under ten times. The chain carries TRBV7-2 and TRBJ2-5; D unresolved. The V gene's germline CDR1 is SGHTA and CDR2 FQGNSA. The length of the CDR3 is 12 residues. Trimming took off 1 base at V and 6 bases at J, with 6 bases between the two ends. The CDR3 DNA is TGTGCCAGCAGCTTAGTCGTGAAGACCCAGTACTTC. This encodes CASSLVVKTQYF.

The V and J genes are TRBV30 and TRBJ2-7; 7 nucleotides line up with TRBD1. Trimming at V came to 0 bases and at J to 9 bases, leaving 11 bases not matched to a gene. CDR3 length equals 14 residues. Germline loops: CDR1 GTSNPN, CDR2 SVGIG (reference sequence). CDR3 in DNA: TGTGCCTGGAGTGTTACAGGGGCCCAGTTTAGGCAGTACTTC. Amino acid sequence: CAWSVTGAQFRQYF.

This clonotype showed up just a few times. This chain joins TRBV6-5 and TRBJ1-1, with D possibly TRBD1 on 5 matching bases. From germline, CDR1 is MNHEY and CDR2 SVGAGI. V was shortened by 6 bases and J by 4 bases, with 21 bases between the two germline ends. CDR3 length equals 16 residues. CDR3 coding DNA: TGTGCCAGCAGCTTCCGAGCCACAGGCGTAGGCACTGAAGCTTTCTTT. It specifies CASSFRATGVGTEAFF.

The chain has TRBV6-5 and TRBJ1-1, with D uncertain. In germline, CDR1 is MNHEY, CDR2 SVGAGI. V lost 11 bases, J lost 5 bases, and 9 bases lay in between. The length of the CDR3 is 10 residues. DNA of the CDR3: TGTGCCTCGAGGGCGACTGAAGCTTTCTTT. Protein product: CASRATEAFF.

This sequence joins TRBV20-1 and TRBJ2-7, with 9 nucleotides matching TRBD1. The CDR3 totals 13 residues. V was pared by 4 bases and J by 4 bases, with 5 bases of the junction left unmatched. CDR1 and CDR2 (germline): DFQATT, SNEGSKA (reference sequence). The CDR3 bases are TGCAGTGCTATGGACAGGGGATCGTACGAGCAGTACGTC. Its protein product is CSAMDRGSYEQYV.

This clonotype was recorded many times. The chain uses TRBV5-1 and TRBJ2-1, with D maybe TRBD2 (8 bases). From germline, CDR1 is SGHRS and CDR2 YFSETQ. V was shortened by 6 bases and J by 1 base, with 23 bases between the two germline ends. This CDR3 comprises 18 residues. The CDR3 DNA is TGCGCCAGCAAGGGAGAGGGGGCGGGGGGCCCGTCCTACAATGAGCAGTTCTTC. This gives the protein CASKGEGAGGPSYNEQFF.

This sequence joins TRBV10-3 and TRBJ2-5, with TRBD1 matching 7 bases. Trimming at V came to 4 bases and at J to 7 bases, leaving 18 bases not matched to a gene. This CDR3 spans 17 amino acids. Germline loops: CDR1 ENHRY, CDR2 SYGVKD. The CDR3 loop is CAISALRQGSTRGTQYF. CDR3 coding DNA: TGTGCCATCAGTGCCCTAAGACAGGGTTCTACAAGAGGGACCCAGTACTTC.

V is TRBV7-2 and J is TRBJ1-5, with 7 bases lining up with TRBD1. V trimming: 3 bases; J trimming: 5 bases; junction bases outside the gene matches: 1. Per the germline V gene, CDR1 is SGHTA and CDR2 is FQGNSA. This CDR3 is 13 amino acids long. Here the CDR3 reads CASSFQGDQPQHF. The CDR3 bases are TGTGCCAGCAGCTTCCAGGGGGATCAGCCCCAGCATTTT.

V usage is TRBV4-2 and J usage is TRBJ2-3; D may be TRBD2 (5 bases). The CDR3 loop spans 15 amino acids. V lost 4 bases to trimming and J lost 3 bases, with 14 bases between them. Germline CDR1 LGHNA, CDR2 YNFKEQ. CDR3 in DNA: TGTGCCAGCAGCCCTGCCGCGACTATAACAGATACGCAGTATTTT. It specifies CASSPAATITDTQYF.

This clonotype was seen a handful of times. The chain combines TRBV7-3 with TRBJ2-2; D gene unclear. The V end was cut by 1 base, the J end by 6 bases, with 6 bases between. The CDR3 loop spans 13 amino acids. Germline V CDR1 and CDR2: SGHTA, FQGTGA. The CDR3 DNA follows: TGTGCCAGCAGCTTAAACGTTGCCGGGGAGCTGTTTTTT. It translates to CASSLNVAGELFF.